The 15 T cell receptor beta chains listed next were all sequenced from one sample in a study of T-cell reconstitution after alpha-beta-depleted transplantation in children. Unique molecular identifiers were used to barcode this TCRbeta library. TCRdb independently ran MiXCR on the PCR reads; one entry per CDR3 protein. Among a few hundred thousand distinct CDR3 sequences listed, around 10% were seen once. Sequencing was performed on PBMCs from the stem cell graft donor, taken from the stem cell graft. Source of these receptors: a human donor who donated a stem cell graft to a child with acute lymphoblastic leukemia.

The rearrangement uses TRBV7-2 and TRBJ2-7; no clear D gene. Trimming removed 4 bases at V and 3 bases at J, with 19 bases between. CDR3 size: 16 residues. From germline, CDR1 is SGHTA and CDR2 FQGNSA. CDR3 bases: TGTGCCAGCAGCTCCTGGACGGGCGGTCGGATCTACGAGCAGTACTTC. Its protein product is CASSSWTGGRIYEQYF.

The chain recombines TRBV4-1 with TRBJ2-3, with TRBD2 matching over 7 bases. CDR3 length: 15 residues. V trimming: 0 bases; J trimming: 6 bases; junction bases outside the gene matches: 6. Germline V lookup: CDR1 MGHRA, CDR2 YSYEKL. DNA for the CDR3: TGCGCCAGCAGCCAAGAGAGAGCGGGAATGGATACGCAGTATTTT. Translated, it gives CASSQERAGMDTQYF.

This clonotype has ten or more counts. The chain has TRBV6-1 and TRBJ2-2; 7 bases are a match to TRBD2. V shed 5 bases, J shed 0 bases, and the junction held 6 bases outside the gene matches. Germline loops: CDR1 MNHNS, CDR2 SASEGT. This CDR3 region has 16 residues. The CDR3 region has the DNA TGTGCCAGCAGTCGAGCGGGGACCTCGAACACCGGGGAGCTGTTTTTT. Translation: CASSRAGTSNTGELFF.

The chain combines TRBV28 with TRBJ2-5, with D perhaps TRBD1 (6 bases). Germline loops: CDR1 MDHEN, CDR2 SYDVKM. The CDR3 sequence is 12 residues long. The V gene lost 8 bases and the J gene lost 4 bases, with 11 bases spanning the gap. The CDR3 is CASFAGAETQYF. CDR3 DNA sequence: TGTGCCAGCTTTGCAGGGGCAGAGACCCAGTACTTC.

The chain combines TRBV9 with TRBJ2-7; D possibly uses TRBD1 or TRBD2 (5 bases each). Germline CDR1 reads SGDLS; CDR2 reads YYNGEE. V gave up 3 bases and J gave up 2 bases, with 15 bases separating them. CDR3 length: 15 residues. The chain's CDR3 is CASSASGTVAYEQYF. In DNA, the CDR3 is TGTGCCAGCAGCGCTTCCGGGACCGTCGCCTACGAGCAGTACTTC.

This clonotype was seen many times. The CDR3 DNA reads TGTGCCAGCGCCTTCGGGACAGGGAACCACGAGCAGTACTTC. Amino acids: CASAFGTGNHEQYF. This chain links TRBV28 with TRBJ2-7; 9 bases match TRBD1. V dropped 8 bases and J dropped 5; count of bases not matched to a gene: 10. CDR1 is MDHEN and CDR2 is SYDVKM in the germline V gene. This CDR3 contains 14 residues.

The chain has TRBV6-7 and TRBJ1-1, with unresolved D. TRBV6-7 is noted as an ORF with a role that remains uncertain. V was clipped by 1 base and J by 4 bases, with 10 bases between them. This CDR3 contains 14 residues. CDR3 region: CASSYCGEVTEAFF. The CDR3 nucleotides read TGTGCCAGCAGTTACTGTGGGGAGGTCACTGAAGCTTTCTTT.

This clonotype occurred a few times. The CDR3 sequence is CASSNREVSYNEQFF. For the CDR3, the DNA is TGTGCCAGCAGTAACAGGGAAGTCTCCTACAATGAGCAGTTCTTC. This chain joins TRBV27 and TRBJ2-1; TRBD1 might be the D (6 bases). Germline V lookup: CDR1 MNHEY, CDR2 SMNVEV (reference sequence). Trimming took 5 bases from V and 0 from J, leaving 11 bases between them. This CDR3 region has 15 residues.

Only a few counts were recorded for this clonotype. The rearrangement joins TRBV20-1 to TRBJ2-1; 10 bases are a match to TRBD1. V gave up 3 bases and J gave up 4 bases; unmatched junction bases: 3. CDR1 is DFQATT, CDR2 SNEGSKA, per germline (reference sequence). CDR3 size: 14 residues. The CDR3 here is CSAREDRGYNEQFF. The CDR3 DNA follows: TGCAGTGCTAGGGAGGACAGGGGGTACAATGAGCAGTTCTTC.

This clonotype was recorded a few times. The chain employs TRBV19 and TRBJ2-7; 9 bases are a match to TRBD2. V lost 5 bases to trimming and J lost 3 bases; unmatched junction nucleotides: 8. This CDR3 has 15 amino acids. Per the germline V gene, CDR1 is LNHDA and CDR2 is SQIVND (reference sequence). CDR3 region: CASSPYSGRGYEQYF. The CDR3 bases are TGTGCCAGTAGTCCTTATAGCGGGAGAGGCTACGAGCAGTACTTC.

This clonotype has just a few counts. This chain uses TRBV5-6 with TRBJ1-6; D remains ambiguous. Trimming took off 1 base at V and 6 bases at J, with 8 bases between the two ends. Germline CDR1 and CDR2: SGHDT and YYEEEE. The CDR3 length is 14 residues. This CDR3 is CASSLMRGNSPLHF. The DNA for the CDR3 is TGTGCCAGCAGCTTGATGCGGGGTAATTCACCCCTCCACTTT. The full variable domain, completed using reference TRBV5-6 and TRBJ1-6, is DAGVTQSPTHLIKTRGQQVTLRCSPKSGHDTVSWYQQALGQGPQFIFQYYEEEERQRGNFPDRFSGHQFPNYSSELNVNALLLGDSALYLCASSLMRGNSPLHFGNGTRLTVT.

The chain's CDR3 is CASSLSGFAPDTQYF. The CDR3 DNA sequence: TGTGCCAGCAGTTTATCTGGGTTTGCCCCAGATACGCAGTATTTT. This chain uses TRBV28 with TRBJ2-3, with no clear D. Per germline, CDR1 MDHEN and CDR2 SYDVKM. This CDR3 is 15 amino acids long. V was shortened by 1 base and J by 4 bases, with 12 bases between the two germline ends. Based on the CDR3 plus reference TRBV28 and TRBJ2-3, the full variable domain is DVKVTQSSRYLVKRTGEKVFLECVQDMDHENMFWYRQDPGLGLRLIYFSYDVKMKEKGDIPEGYSVSREKKERFSLILESASTNQTSMYLCASSLSGFAPDTQYFGPGTRLTVL.

The chain links TRBV20-1 to TRBJ2-5, with TRBD1 identical over 9 bases. The germline gives CDR1 DFQATT, CDR2 SNEGSKA (reference sequence). V dropped 1 base and J dropped 2; count of bases not matched to a gene: 8. The CDR3 extends over 16 amino acids. The CDR3 region is CSARGARDREQETQYF. CDR3 sequence (DNA): TGCAGTGCTAGAGGAGCCCGGGACAGGGAACAAGAGACCCAGTACTTC.

The CDR3 spells CASKGSSGYSYNEQFF. The CDR3 coding sequence is TGTGCCAGCAAAGGGAGTAGCGGGTACTCCTACAATGAGCAGTTCTTC. The V call is TRBV27, the J call TRBJ2-1; 7 nucleotides line up with TRBD2. This CDR3 contains 16 residues. Germline loops: CDR1 MNHEY, CDR2 SMNVEV (reference sequence). V dropped 7 bases and J dropped 0; count of bases not matched to a gene: 9.

This clonotype was observed a few times. CDR3 sequence: CASSLARSNYGYTF. Written as DNA, the CDR3 is TGTGCCAGCAGCTTAGCCAGGTCGAACTATGGCTACACCTTC. The chain links TRBV7-2 to TRBJ1-2; D unclear. Germline V gene sequence: CDR1 SGHTA, CDR2 FQGNSA. The CDR3 is 14 residues long. V was trimmed by 0 bases and J by 2 bases, leaving 7 bases between them.